The 18 T cell receptor beta chains reported below all come from one sample, sequenced in a study of technical replicates of blood from several donors. Assay: immunoSEQ multiplex PCR; the TCRdb copy retains only in-frame clones and omits some. The sample has around 84,000 clones; around nine tenths are singletons. Sequencing used T cells isolated from PBMCs. The receptors were gathered from a human donor in good health.

V is TRBV12-5 and J is TRBJ2-7; no clear D gene. This CDR3 spans 16 amino acids. Trimming shortened V by 4 bases and J by 2 bases, and 18 bases separated the two germline ends. The germline V gene encodes CDR1 LGHNT and CDR2 FRNRAP. The CDR3 sequence is CASGSHRVIVTYEQYF. As DNA, the CDR3 is TGTGCTAGTGGTTCCCACAGAGTCATAGTTACCTACGAGCAGTACTTC.

The chain joins TRBV5-1 to TRBJ2-7; 8 bases map to TRBD1. There are 15 residues in the CDR3. CDR1 SGHRS and CDR2 YFSETQ come from the germline V gene. Trimming cost V 4 bases and J 1 base; bases outside gene matches: 7. CDR3 residues: CASSLGQVISYEQYF. DNA of the CDR3: TGCGCCAGCAGCCTGGGACAGGTGATTTCCTACGAGCAGTACTTC.

The chain is built from TRBV18 and TRBJ1-1; unclear D gene. The CDR3 extends over 13 amino acids. Germline CDR1 is KGHSH and CDR2 is LQKENI. Trimming pared 6 bases from V and 0 bases from J, leaving 8 bases between. The CDR3 is CASSSGLNTEAFF. In DNA, the CDR3 is TGTGCCAGCTCCTCAGGCCTGAACACTGAAGCTTTCTTT.

J is TRBJ2-2 and V is TRBV14, with 7 nucleotides matching TRBD1. The V gene end was trimmed by 4 bases and the J gene end by 4 bases; junction bases not matched to a gene: 6. Germline V gene sequence: CDR1 SGHDN, CDR2 FVKESK. The CDR3 loop spans 15 amino acids. Written as DNA, the CDR3 is TGTGCCAGCAGCCCGTACAGGGGATCCACCGGGGAGCTGTTTTTT. Translation: CASSPYRGSTGELFF.

With respect to this clone: A junction end diverges from the germline sequence, so it may reflect a read error. This chain uses TRBV7-7 with TRBJ2-3, with a weak D call TRBD1 (7 bases). Germline CDR1 reads SSHAT; CDR2 reads FNYEAQ (reference sequence). The CDR3 has 15 amino acids. DNA of the CDR3: TGTGCTAGCAGCTCTGGAGGGGGCCTGGCAGATACGCAGTATTTT. Translated: CASSSGGGLADTQYF. Looking up the rest from reference TRBV7-7 and TRBJ2-3 gives the full variable domain: GAGVSQSPRYKVTKRGQDVTLRCDPISSHATLYWYQQALGQGPEFLTYFNYEAQPDKSGLPSDRFSAERPEGSISTLTIQRTEQRDSAMYRCASSSGGGLADTQYFGPGTRLTVL.

V usage is TRBV18 and J usage is TRBJ1-4; 8 bases are shared with TRBD1. Germline V gives CDR1 KGHSH, CDR2 LQKENI. V dropped 6 bases and J dropped 8; count of bases not matched to a gene: 11. This CDR3 comprises 15 residues. The CDR3 protein is CASSPGQGRQEKLFF. The CDR3, as DNA: TGTGCCAGCTCCCCTGGACAGGGAAGGCAGGAAAAACTGTTTTTT. Full variable domain (remainder filled in from reference TRBV18 and TRBJ1-4): NAGVMQNPRHLVRRRGQEARLRCSPMKGHSHVYWYRQLPEEGLKFMVYLQKENIIDESGMPKERFSAEFPKEGPSILRIQQVVRGDSAAYFCASSPGQGRQEKLFFGSGTQLSVL.

V is TRBV6-5 and J is TRBJ2-5; TRBD2 agrees at 11 bases. The CDR3 is made up of 14 amino acids. Germline assignment: CDR1 MNHEY and CDR2 SVGAGI. The ends lost 6 bases at V and 9 bases at J; junction bases unmatched: 9. CDR3 loop: CASRHTSGGRAQYF. CDR3 sequence (DNA): TGTGCCAGCAGACACACTAGCGGGGGTAGGGCCCAGTACTTC.

This clone was observed once. V is TRBV7-9 and J is TRBJ2-2; the D is unclear. CDR3 size: 13 residues. CDR1 SEHNR and CDR2 FQNEAQ come from the germline V gene (reference sequence). Trimming took 5 bases from V and 7 from J, leaving 11 bases between them. The CDR3 DNA reads TGTGCCAGCAGCCGAAGCTTAAGCGGGGAGCTGTTTTTT. Translating it yields CASSRSLSGELFF.

This rearrangement joins TRBV5-1 to TRBJ2-3, with TRBD2 matching 7 bases. Losses at the gene ends were 2 bases for V and 2 bases for J; bases not matched to a gene: 2. This CDR3 is built from 14 residues. CDR1 is SGHRS, CDR2 YFSETQ, per germline. CDR3 DNA: TGCGCCAGCAGCTTCGAGCGGGACACAGATACGCAGTATTTT. As protein: CASSFERDTDTQYF.

This clone has only one observation. The chain carries TRBV7-6 and TRBJ2-7; D perhaps matches TRBD1 (5 bases). Germline-derived CDR1 and CDR2 are SGHVS and FNYEAQ. Trimming removed 7 bases from V and 7 bases from J, with 20 bases in between. CDR3 length: 14 amino acids. Here the CDR3 DNA reads TGTGCCAGCACGGAGACAGCGAACAACTGGGAGCAGTACTTC. Translating it yields CASTETANNWEQYF. Filled out from reference TRBV7-6 and TRBJ2-7, the complete variable domain reads GAGVSQSPRYKVTKRGQDVALRCDPISGHVSLYWYRQALGQGPEFLTYFNYEAQQDKSGLPNDRFSAERPEGSISTLTIQRTEQRDSAMYRCASTETANNWEQYFGPGTRLTVT.

The chain carries TRBV10-1 and TRBJ2-3, with TRBD1 matching over 12 bases. This CDR3 has 14 residues. V lost 6 bases, J lost 2 bases, and 0 bases stayed unmatched. The germline gives CDR1 WNHNN, CDR2 SYGVQD (reference sequence). The DNA of the CDR3 is TGCGCCAGCAGGGGACAGGGGGCCACAGATACGCAGTATTTT. Amino acids: CASRGQGATDTQYF.

J is TRBJ2-7 and V is TRBV9; 9 bases map to TRBD2. The germline CDR1 and CDR2 sequences are SGDLS and YYNGEE. The CDR3 is made up of 16 amino acids. With V trimmed by 1 base and J by 0 bases, 5 bases remained unmatched. The CDR3 DNA is TGTGCCAGCAGCGTAAGTGGCGGGAGGGCCTCCTACGAGCAGTACTTC. Translation gives CASSVSGGRASYEQYF.

V and J are TRBV7-9 and TRBJ2-1, with D possibly matching TRBD2 (6 bases). This CDR3 has 16 residues. The germline V gene encodes CDR1 SEHNR and CDR2 FQNEAQ (reference sequence). V was pared by 3 bases and J by 0 bases, with 12 bases between. Written as DNA, the CDR3 is TGTGCCAGCAGCTTCCCGGGACTTAGCTCCTACAATGAGCAGTTCTTC. Translated, it gives CASSFPGLSSYNEQFF.

The chain couples TRBV10-2 to TRBJ2-7; D ambiguous. Trimming left V 5 bases short and J 0 bases short, with 5 bases between. This CDR3 contains 12 residues. Germline lookup yields CDR1 WSHSY and CDR2 SAAADI. CDR3 nucleotides: TGCGCCAGCAGTATAGTCTCCTACGAGCAGTACTTC. This gives the protein CASSIVSYEQYF.

The genes are TRBV5-4 and TRBJ1-1; 7 bases are a match to TRBD1. V trimming: 3 bases; J trimming: 4 bases; junction bases outside the gene matches: 6. Germline V gene data show CDR1 as SGHNT and CDR2 as YYREEE (reference sequence). This CDR3 spans 14 amino acids. The CDR3 coding sequence is TGTGCCAGCAGCTCAGGGGGGCCAGGCACTGAAGCTTTCTTT. Translating gives CASSSGGPGTEAFF.

This clone was observed a handful of times. The chain is built from TRBV10-1 and TRBJ1-1, with D possibly being TRBD1 (5 bases). Germline V lookup: CDR1 WNHNN, CDR2 SYGVQD (reference sequence). V was clipped by 6 bases and J by 4 bases, with 15 bases between them. This CDR3 spans 14 amino acids. CDR3 in DNA: TGCGCCAGCAGCAGGGAACGGGGAGGCACTGAAGCTTTCTTT. This sequence encodes CASSRERGGTEAFF.

The chain couples TRBV28 to TRBJ2-7, with a tentative D call TRBD2 (5 bases). V lost 3 bases and J lost 2, with 14 bases in between. Germline V CDR1 and CDR2: MDHEN, SYDVKM. There are 15 residues in the CDR3. CDR3 nucleotide sequence: TGTGCCAGCAGTTTTAATCCCGGGGAGCCCTACGAGCAGTACTTC. It yields the protein CASSFNPGEPYEQYF.

The chain has TRBV18 and TRBJ2-2; 7 bases are a match to TRBD1. CDR1 is KGHSH and CDR2 is LQKENI in the germline V gene. CDR3 length: 14 residues. V lost 8 bases to trimming and J lost 2 bases; unmatched junction nucleotides: 5. The CDR3: CASRRQGNTGELFF. CDR3 in DNA: TGTGCCAGCAGGCGACAGGGAAACACCGGGGAGCTGTTTTTT.